The rows below give T cell receptor beta chains drawn from one sample of a study of neurological immune-mediated disorders. From the 5' RACE reads, TCRdb called clonotypes with MiXCR, one entry per CDR3 protein. The table includes fewer than 45,000 distinct CDR3 sequences, approximately 12% detected once. The source material was PBMCs. The origin of the receptors is a man aged 55 to 70 with HTLV-1-associated myelopathy (HAM/TSP). CDR3s include the opening cysteine and the closing phenylalanine or tryptophan. A D gene is named only where the DNA matches it firmly. Clone sizes are given selectively: once, few, many, or a class where the clone is expanded.

j_call,clone_size,d_call,v_call,cdr3_aa,cdr3_nt
TRBJ2-5,once,TRBD2,TRBV20-1,CSARISGRRQETQYF,TGCAGTGCTCGTATTAGCGGGAGGCGCCAAGAGACCCAGTACTTT
TRBJ1-2,many,.,TRBV5-1,CASSDNPGSYGYTF,TGCGCCAGCAGCGATAATCCAGGGAGCTATGGCTACACCTTC
TRBJ2-1,medium-sized,TRBD1,TRBV7-8,CASSHAGQGLVNEQFF,TGTGCCAGCAGCCATGCAGGACAGGGGCTTGTCAATGAGCAGTTCTTC
TRBJ2-5,many,TRBD1,TRBV20-1,CSAEKPGQNKETQYF,TGCAGTGCAGAGAAACCGGGACAGAATAAAGAGACCCAGTACTTC
TRBJ1-1,many,.,TRBV12-3/TRBV12-4,CASTPGHPNTEAFF,TGTGCCAGCACCCCGGGACACCCTAACACTGAAGCTTTCTTT
TRBJ2-3,many,TRBD2,TRBV9,CASSALAGGGLSTDTQYF,TGTGCCAGCAGCGCACTAGCGGGAGGGGGTCTTAGCACAGATACGCAGTATTTT
TRBJ1-5,many,.,TRBV27,CASSLNDNQPQHF,TGTGCCAGCAGTTTAAATGACAATCAGCCCCAGCATTTT
TRBJ2-7,many,.,TRBV15,CATSRGGTYEQYF,TGTGCCACCAGCAGAGGAGGAACCTACGAGCAGTACTTC
TRBJ2-7,many,.,TRBV14,CASLLSDEQYF,TGTGCCAGCCTTCTCTCGGACGAGCAGTACTTC
TRBJ2-3,many,.,TRBV5-1,CASSLGTAPDTQYF,TGCGCCAGCAGCTTGGGGACGGCGCCAGATACGCAGTATTTT
TRBJ2-3,many,TRBD2,TRBV12-5,CASGLNSGRSTDTQYF,TGTGCTAGTGGTTTGAATAGCGGGAGGAGCACAGATACGCAGTATTTT
TRBJ1-1,few,TRBD1,TRBV29-1,CSVSQGKDTEAFF,TGCAGCGTTTCACAGGGGAAGGACACTGAAGCTTTCTTT
TRBJ2-3,many,TRBD2,TRBV2,CASTPLAGRDTQYF,TGTGCCAGCACCCCACTAGCGGGCCGGGATACGCAGTATTTT
TRBJ2-7,many,.,TRBV28,CASSLSRPYEQYF,TGTGCCAGCAGTTTAAGCAGGCCCTACGAGCAGTACTTC
TRBJ1-2,.,.,TRBV19,CASRPTGTDYGYTF,TGTGCCAGTAGACCTACAGGGACCGACTATGGCTACACCTTC
TRBJ2-2,many,.,TRBV12-3/TRBV12-4,CASRAPVGNIGELFF,TGTGCCAGCAGAGCCCCGGTCGGGAACATTGGGGAGCTGTTTTTT
TRBJ2-7,many,.,TRBV27,CASSSLGRELQGQYF,TGTGCCAGCAGTTCCCTCGGCAGGGAACTACAGGGGCAGTACTTC
TRBJ2-1,many,TRBD1,TRBV7-2,CASRTRDRVNNEQFF,TGTGCCAGCAGGACGAGGGACAGGGTTAACAATGAGCAGTTCTTC
TRBJ2-2,many,.,TRBV12-5,CASGPRPGELFF,TGTGCTAGTGGTCCCCGGCCCGGGGAGCTGTTTTTT
TRBJ2-2,.,TRBD1,TRBV7-7,CASSSGTVNTGELFF,TGTGCTAGCAGCTCCGGGACAGTGAACACCGGGGAGCTGTTTTTT
TRBJ2-7,many,.,TRBV20-1,CSVGISDEQYF,TGCAGTGTGGGGATAAGCGACGAGCAGTACTTC
TRBJ1-5,many,.,TRBV2,CASREDSNQPQHF,TGTGCCAGCAGGGAGGATAGCAATCAGCCCCAGCATTTT
TRBJ1-2,many,.,TRBV7-2,CASSQEGLNYGYTF,TGTGCCAGCAGCCAAGAGGGGCTTAACTATGGCTACACCTTC
TRBJ2-1,few,TRBD2,TRBV10-2,CASRQVAGPHQVF,TGCGCCAGCCGCCAGGTAGCGGGGCCCCATCAGGTCTTC
TRBJ1-2,many,.,TRBV7-8,CASSYDLGDGYTF,TGTGCCAGCTCATACGATTTAGGCGATGGCTACACCTTC
TRBJ1-1,.,.,TRBV11-3,CASSSGSMNTEAFF,TGTGCCAGCAGCTCGGGGTCCATGAACACTGAAGCTTTCTTT
TRBJ2-3,many,TRBD1,TRBV5-1,CASSLGQGDADTQYF,TGCGCCAGCAGCTTGGGACAGGGGGACGCAGATACGCAGTATTTT
TRBJ1-2,many,TRBD1,TRBV18,CASSPRSQGDPHGYTF,TGTGCCAGCTCACCTAGAAGCCAGGGGGATCCGCATGGCTACACCTTC
TRBJ2-5,many,.,TRBV5-1,CASSWKETQYF,TGCGCCAGCAGCTGGAAAGAGACCCAGTACTTC
TRBJ2-1,many,TRBD2,TRBV3-1,CASSLLRGSSGRGSEQFF,TGTGCCAGCAGCCTTCTCCGGGGGTCTAGCGGGAGAGGGAGTGAGCAGTTCTTC
TRBJ2-5,many,TRBD2,TRBV20-1,CSAPTSGYQETQYF,TGCAGTGCCCCGACTAGCGGGTACCAAGAGACCCAGTACTTC
TRBJ2-7,many,.,TRBV28,CASSLNLYEQYF,TGTGCCAGCAGTTTAAACTTGTACGAGCAGTACTTC
TRBJ2-5,.,.,TRBV12-3/TRBV12-4,CASSSRVGLAQYF,TGTGCCAGCAGTTCCAGGGTTGGATTGGCCCAGTACTTC
TRBJ2-5,many,.,TRBV29-1,CSVEGGRGAETQYF,TGCAGCGTTGAAGGGGGTAGAGGCGCAGAGACCCAGTACTTC
TRBJ2-2,.,TRBD2,TRBV9,CASSVEVAGVSGELFF,TGTGCCAGCAGCGTAGAGGTAGCGGGAGTATCCGGGGAGCTGTTTTTT
TRBJ2-1,many,TRBD2,TRBV29-1,CSVEGVGLAGDAYNEQFF,TGCAGCGTTGAGGGGGTGGGACTAGCGGGAGACGCCTACAATGAGCAGTTCTTC
TRBJ2-7,.,.,TRBV10-3,CAISEGGEQYF,TGTGCCATCAGTGAGGGGGGCGAGCAGTACTTC
TRBJ1-2,once,TRBD1,TRBV18,CASSPSSGTGASYGYTF,TGTGCCAGCTCACCATCTTCGGGGACAGGGGCAAGCTATGGCTACACCTTC
TRBJ2-1,many,TRBD2,TRBV27,CASSLGGSRFDFDEQFF,TGTGCCAGCAGTTTAGGCGGGAGCCGGTTTGATTTCGATGAGCAGTTCTTC
TRBJ2-5,many,.,TRBV5-1,CASSLVQGRETQYF,TGCGCCAGCAGCTTGGTGCAGGGTAGGGAGACCCAGTACTTC
TRBJ2-3,many,TRBD2,TRBV2,CASSEASGRDTQYF,TGTGCCAGCAGTGAGGCTAGCGGGAGGGATACGCAGTATTTT
TRBJ1-5,many,.,TRBV12-3/TRBV12-4,CASSLEQGRFQHF,TGTGCCAGCAGTTTAGAGCAGGGGAGGTTTCAGCATTTT
TRBJ2-4,many,.,TRBV28,CASRQVAAKNIQYF,TGTGCCAGCAGGCAAGTGGCAGCCAAAAACATTCAGTACTTC
TRBJ2-1,many,TRBD2,TRBV5-5,CASSSHPPGTSSRRRADEQFF,TGTGCCAGCAGCTCGCATCCCCCCGGGACTAGCAGCCGGAGGAGGGCGGATGAGCAGTTCTTC
TRBJ2-5,many,TRBD1,TRBV24-1,CATSEGQGGGTQYF,TGTGCCACCAGTGAGGGACAGGGAGGGGGAACCCAGTACTTC
TRBJ2-5,many,.,TRBV20-1,CSAENRDNQETQYF,TGCAGTGCTGAAAACCGGGACAACCAAGAGACCCAGTACTTC
TRBJ2-7,many,TRBD1,TRBV6-6,CASSYSRGGPYEQYF,TGTGCCAGCAGTTACTCTAGAGGGGGCCCCTACGAGCAGTACTTC
TRBJ2-7,many,.,TRBV6-2/TRBV6-3,CASSLDRYEQYF,TGTGCCAGCAGCCTCGACAGATACGAGCAGTACTTC
TRBJ1-4,many,.,TRBV29-1,CSVSLQEKLFF,TGCAGCGTTTCCCTCCAGGAAAAACTGTTTTTT
TRBJ1-1,many,.,TRBV6-1,CASSETYRFLNTEAFF,TGTGCCAGCAGTGAAACTTATCGGTTTCTGAACACTGAAGCTTTCTTT
TRBJ1-5,many,.,TRBV12-3/TRBV12-4,CASSLGGDQPQHF,TGTGCCAGCAGTTTGGGGGGGGATCAGCCCCAGCATTTT
TRBJ2-3,.,.,TRBV7-8,CASSSYSSTDTQYF,TGTGCCAGCAGCTCTTACTCGTCCACAGATACGCAGTATTTT
TRBJ1-5,many,TRBD1,TRBV12-3/TRBV12-4,CASRQGSNQPQHF,TGTGCCAGCAGACAGGGGAGCAATCAGCCCCAGCATTTT
TRBJ2-1,many,.,TRBV29-1,CSVEDGDHNEQFF,TGCAGCGTTGAGGACGGGGACCACAATGAGCAGTTCTTC